Shown below are 9 T cell receptor beta chains from a single sample sequenced in a study of Graves' ophthalmopathy and Graves' hyperthyroidism. RNA transcripts were the source from which TCR beta CDR3 regions were amplified. Following a first-round RT-PCR that used HTBI primers, a second-round multiplex PCR was carried out. TCRdb re-derived calls from the multiplex PCR reads in MiXCR, one entry per CDR3 protein. The table shows just over 600,000 distinct CDR3 sequences, with about 20% occurring only once. The specimen sequenced was peripheral blood. These receptors were taken from a woman aged 18 to 35 with stable Graves' hyperthyroidism. Some clones in this sample may be carry-over from other donors' samples.

The V call is TRBV28, the J call TRBJ2-7; TRBD2 matches at 11 bases. J gave up 3 bases and V 4 bases, and 5 bases lay outside the gene matches. This CDR3 is 15 amino acids long. Per germline, CDR1 MDHEN and CDR2 SYDVKM. This CDR3 is CASSSPTSGIYEQYF. The DNA of the CDR3 is TGTGCCAGCAGTTCGCCGACTAGCGGGATCTACGAGCAGTACTTC. The full variable domain, its missing parts supplied by reference TRBV28 and TRBJ2-7, is DVKVTQSSRYLVKRTGEKVFLECVQDMDHENMFWYRQDPGLGLRLIYFSYDVKMKEKGDIPEGYSVSREKKERFSLILESASTNQTSMYLCASSSPTSGIYEQYFGPGTRLTVT.

This clonotype was recorded only once. The chain has TRBV20-1 and TRBJ1-2, with TRBD1 matching 7 bases. Germline V gene lookup returns CDR1 DFQATT and CDR2 SNEGSKA (reference sequence). CDR3 length: 14 residues. The V segment lost 0 bases and the J segment 7 bases; nucleotides outside the gene matches: 8. The CDR3, as DNA: TGCAGTGCTAGAGACGACAGGGTGTTCCCTGGCTACACCTTC. Translated, it gives CSARDDRVFPGYTF.

This clonotype appeared many times. V is TRBV4-2 and J is TRBJ1-2; a weak D match, TRBD1 (5 bases). The germline gives CDR1 LGHNA, CDR2 YNFKEQ. V lost 1 base, J lost 2 bases, and 8 bases lay in between. This CDR3 has 14 amino acids. For the CDR3, the DNA is TGTGCCAGCAGCCAAGGGAGACAGAACTATGGCTACACCTTC. This sequence encodes CASSQGRQNYGYTF.

This clonotype was seen more than once but under ten times. CDR3 amino acids: CASSSRSGRNGYTF. Written as DNA, the CDR3 is TGTGCCAGCAGCTCGCGCTCAGGGAGGAATGGCTACACCTTC. The chain combines TRBV6-1 with TRBJ1-2; TRBD1 is a possible D gene (5 bases). The CDR3 has 14 amino acids. CDR1 and CDR2 from the germline V gene are MNHNS and SASEGT. Between the trimmed V and J ends, which lost 6 bases and 6 bases, there was a span of 17 bases.

The sample holds many counts of this clonotype. This chain links TRBV6-1 with TRBJ1-1; D not resolved. This CDR3 comprises 14 residues. Germline CDR1 and CDR2: MNHNS and SASEGT. Trimming shortened V by 4 bases and J by 5 bases, and 14 bases separated the two germline ends. CDR3 bases: TGTGCCAGCAGTGGGGCAGGCGGATGGACTGAAGCTTTCTTT. Its translation is CASSGAGGWTEAFF.

The rearrangement links TRBV7-6 to TRBJ2-7, with 8 bases matching TRBD2. Germline CDR1 SGHVS, CDR2 FNYEAQ. CDR3 length: 16 residues. The trim removed 1 base at V and 0 bases at J, leaving 5 bases unmatched. CDR3 DNA: TGTGCCAGCAGCTTAGGCCAGCGGGGGAGCTCCTACGAGCAGTACTTC. Encoded protein: CASSLGQRGSSYEQYF.

In its sample, this clonotype was seen a few times. V gene TRBV30 combines with J gene TRBJ1-3; D not resolved. Between the trimmed V and J ends, which lost 6 bases and 1 base, there was a span of 7 bases. Germline values: CDR1 GTSNPN, CDR2 SVGIG (reference sequence). This CDR3 contains 12 residues. In nucleotides, the CDR3 is TGTGCCTGCGGGTTATCTGGAAACACCATATATTTT. Protein product: CACGLSGNTIYF.

This clonotype was found once. This chain links TRBV28 with TRBJ1-6; 11 bases line up with TRBD1. The CDR3 contains 12 residues. Germline loops: CDR1 MDHEN, CDR2 SYDVKM. Unmatched junction bases numbered 2, after V lost 7 bases and J lost 12 bases. The CDR3 reads CASKGQGEPLHF. The CDR3 DNA reads TGTGCCAGCAAGGGACAGGGGGAACCCCTCCACTTT.

Many counts were recorded for this clonotype. The chain uses TRBV20-1 and TRBJ1-2; D unresolved. The CDR3 sequence is 14 residues long. Germline V lookup: CDR1 DFQATT, CDR2 SNEGSKA (reference sequence). Trimming left V 1 base short and J 4 bases short, with 13 bases between. The CDR3 sequence: CSARATTWGYGYTF. Here the CDR3 DNA reads TGCAGTGCTAGAGCGACGACCTGGGGCTATGGCTACACCTTC.